This TCR beta chain stems from a study of cytotoxic CD8 clonotypes in ibrutinib-treated CLL. Regarding the study as a whole: With treatment, public clonotypes, which were uncommon, either contracted or remained stable.

Genomic DNA in an amount of around 1.8 micrograms was extracted from cryopreserved PBMCs and used for the preparation of TCR beta libraries. TCRdb's copy holds only in-frame clones and misses some; the assay was immunoSEQ multiplex PCR. The table includes about 40,000 clones, approximately 67% detected once. Concerning this clone: Its antigen is still unknown.

The CDR3 consists of 14 residues. Germline V gene lookup returns CDR1 MNHEY and CDR2 SMNVEV (reference sequence). V lost 3 bases, J lost 4 bases, and 10 bases lay in between. The sample consisted of PBMCs, taken at disease progression, from a patient treated with ibrutinib. The TCR comes from a human donor with chronic lymphocytic leukemia. The chain is built from TRBV27 and TRBJ1-5; D remains unclear. The CDR3 spells CASSLAGNNQPQHF. CDR3 DNA: TGTGCCAGCAGTTTGGCAGGAAATAATCAGCCCCAGCATTTT.